This T cell receptor (beta chain) was found in a study of T-cell reconstitution after alpha-beta-depleted transplantation in children. This clonotype has ten or more counts. Unique molecular identifiers were used in preparing the TCRbeta library. TCRdb itself ran the PCR reads through MiXCR, one entry per CDR3 protein. This sample has around 200,000 distinct CDR3 sequences, with approximately 6.6% found just once. V was shortened by 4 bases and J by 4 bases, with 10 bases between the two germline ends. The length of the CDR3 is 12 residues. Germline V gene lookup returns CDR1 SQVTM and CDR2 ANQGSEA. This material consisted of PBMCs from the stem cell graft donor, taken from the stem cell graft. V and J are TRBV29-1 and TRBJ2-5, with D uncertain. This sequence originates from a human donor who donated a stem cell graft to a child with Wiskott-Aldrich syndrome. CDR3 nucleotide sequence: TGCAGCGTTGGAGGTTTCGGAGAGACCCAGTACTTC. Translation: CSVGGFGETQYF.